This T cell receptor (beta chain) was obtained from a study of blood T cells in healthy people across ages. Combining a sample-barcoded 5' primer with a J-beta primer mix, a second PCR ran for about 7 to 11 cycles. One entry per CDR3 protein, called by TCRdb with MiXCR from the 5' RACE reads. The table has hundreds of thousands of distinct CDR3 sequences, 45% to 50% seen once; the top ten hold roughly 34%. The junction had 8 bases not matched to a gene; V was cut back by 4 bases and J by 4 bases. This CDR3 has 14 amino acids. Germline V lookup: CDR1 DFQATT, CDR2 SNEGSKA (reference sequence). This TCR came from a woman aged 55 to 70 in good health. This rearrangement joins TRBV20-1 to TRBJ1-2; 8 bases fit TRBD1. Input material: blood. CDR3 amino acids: CSAILGQGLYGYTF. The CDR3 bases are TGCAGTGCTATCCTAGGACAGGGCCTCTATGGCTACACCTTC.